The sequence of this T cell receptor beta chain was determined in a study of T cell responses to AZD1222 COVID-19 vaccine. Sequencing was performed with immunoSEQ multiplex PCR; in TCRdb, only in-frame clones are kept and a portion is missing. The sample has about 110,000 clones, 92% seen once; the top ten hold about 7.7%. General observations from the study: There were vaccine-associated CD4 TCRs across spike, dominant at 160-218 and 743-854. Sampled repertoires all dated from after the peak T cell response.

CDR1 and CDR2 (germline): MRHNA, SNTAGT. The CDR3 extends over 17 amino acids. J lost 0 bases, V lost 7 bases, and 9 bases had no gene match. A word on this clone: Antigen: not known.

The receptor was derived from an adult who received the AZD1222 COVID-19 vaccine. J is TRBJ2-2 and V is TRBV6-4; 9 positions match TRBD1. The sample in question was peripheral blood, obtained 28 days after the second AZD1222 dose. This CDR3 is CASTVPGQGSNTGELFF. The CDR3, as DNA: TGTGCCAGCACCGTCCCGGGACAGGGTTCGAACACCGGGGAGCTGTTTTTT.